The clone carrying this T cell receptor (beta chain) was seen a few times. Its antigen is unidentified. CDR1 and CDR2 from the germline V gene are SQVTM and ANQGSEA. Between the trimmed V and J ends, which lost 0 bases and 3 bases, there was a span of 14 bases. This CDR3 is 15 amino acids long. Sample-barcoded 5' priming and a J-beta primer mix drove a second PCR of 7 to 11 cycles. TCRdb called the 5' RACE reads again in MiXCR, with one record for every CDR3 protein. The sample includes 1.6 million or so distinct CDR3 sequences, about 32% seen only once; the top ten take about 10%. Each donor gave approximately 9.7 milliliters of peripheral blood. The data derive from a study of blood T cells in healthy people across ages. Whole-study context: About one barcoded beta molecule per two T cells came from capture by template switching. The study, taken as a whole, reports: Estimates of diversity drawn from one million T cells were considered underestimates. Relative to aged donors, long-lived donors carried more naive CD4+ cells and displayed higher diversity.

Sequenced: blood. The receptor was derived from a woman in her twenties or thirties in good health. The genes are TRBV29-1 and TRBJ1-2; possible D gene TRBD1, 5 bases. Here the CDR3 DNA reads TGCAGCGTTGAAGATGACAGAAACACCCACTATGGCTACACCTTC. It is translated as CSVEDDRNTHYGYTF.